This TCR beta chain was documented in a study of blood T cell repertoires in COVID-19. This clone was seen only once. The method was immunoSEQ multiplex PCR; TCRdb's version includes in-frame clones alone and lacks a portion of them. The repertoire has 140,000 or so clones, over 80% of them found once; the top ten carry roughly a tenth. The CDR3 covers 17 residues. CDR1 and CDR2 (germline): KGHDR, SFDVKD. After removal of 1 base from V and 2 bases from J, the junction contained 9 bases not matched to a gene. The chain links TRBV24-1 to TRBJ2-5; the match to TRBD1 covers 7 bases. The sample taken for sequencing was peripheral blood. The sequence derives from a man between 60 and 70 years old with active or convalescent COVID-19. As DNA, the CDR3 is TGTGCCACCAGTGATTTATCCGGGACAGAGGGGCAAGAGACCCAGTACTTC. This encodes CATSDLSGTEGQETQYF.